This record concerns one TCR beta chain sequence. This record belongs to a study of T cell responses to AZD1222 COVID-19 vaccine. The V gene's germline CDR1 is MNHEY and CDR2 SVGAGI. There are 15 residues in the CDR3. V was clipped by 0 bases and J by 2 bases, with 10 bases between them. Sequenced by immunoSEQ multiplex PCR; TCRdb stores in-frame clones only, minus some. The sample has 150,000 to 200,000 clones, more than 85% seen once. The specimen comprised peripheral blood, sampled 28 days after the second AZD1222 dose. The TCR comes from an adult who received the AZD1222 COVID-19 vaccine. This chain uses TRBV6-5 with TRBJ1-2, with D tentatively TRBD1 (5 bases). This CDR3 is CASSYSGPGNYGYTF. In DNA, the CDR3 is TGTGCCAGCAGTTACTCTGGGCCAGGGAACTATGGCTACACCTTC.